The rows below give T cell receptor beta chains drawn from one sample of a study of cytomegalovirus exposure and HLA in healthy donors. Assay used: immunoSEQ multiplex PCR; TCRdb lists only in-frame clones, some missing. The data hold approximately 170,000 clones, with about 85% observed a single time. The specimen sequenced was PBMCs. The receptors originated from a man younger than 40 in good health and CMV-seropositive. The CDR3 runs from the conserved cysteine through the conserved F or W. D genes are given only for firm matches. Size tells how often a clone was seen (once, few, many) or the class of an expanded clone, and some rows leave it out.

d_gene,abundance,v_gene,j_gene,CDR3aa
.,once,TRBV18,TRBJ1-1,CASSHSGTGNTEAFF
TRBD2,.,TRBV11-2,TRBJ2-3,CASSLAYTPGGGQYF
TRBD1,.,TRBV5-5,TRBJ1-2,CASEGRQGAYGYTF
TRBD2,.,TRBV4-3,TRBJ2-1,CASSQDRGISGSSFNEQFF
TRBD1,few,TRBV6-5,TRBJ1-1,CASSLGQGYTEAFF
TRBD2,few,TRBV10-2,TRBJ2-1,CASSVSGRSNEQFF
TRBD1,.,TRBV18,TRBJ2-7,CASSPPDRGLHF
.,.,TRBV6-6,TRBJ1-1,CASRTGGRSTEAFF
TRBD2,.,TRBV4-2,TRBJ2-3,CASSGLAGSDTQYF
.,few,TRBV6-1,TRBJ2-1,CASSRGEQFF
.,.,TRBV4-2,TRBJ2-7,CASSHLEDSEQYF
.,.,TRBV11-2,TRBJ1-5,CASSLNRDQPQHF
.,.,TRBV7-2,TRBJ2-7,CASSLLGTVYEQYF
TRBD1,.,TRBV19,TRBJ1-3,CASNSRPGTEGNTIYF
.,.,TRBV4-1,TRBJ2-7,CASSQARFGEQYF
.,.,TRBV28,TRBJ1-1,CASSPWRLNTEAFF
.,once,TRBV6-5,TRBJ1-2,CASSYSPDSNYGYTF
.,.,TRBV5-6,TRBJ2-7,CASSFRGGRYEQYF
.,once,TRBV6-5,TRBJ2-3,CASSYPADTQYF
.,.,TRBV28,TRBJ2-1,CASSASAGSSYNEQFF
TRBD1,once,TRBV4-3,TRBJ1-4,CASSQDGEADRGWLEEKLFF
.,.,TRBV19,TRBJ1-2,CASSHGYGYTF
TRBD2,few,TRBV10-3,TRBJ2-1,CAISTSGRDEQFF
TRBD2,.,TRBV27,TRBJ2-5,CASRPHSDGVTSGRADQYF
TRBD1,.,TRBV4-3,TRBJ1-6,CASSQEGQGYNSPLHF
.,once,TRBV15,TRBJ2-3,CATSSLNNPDTQYF
TRBD2,.,TRBV11-3,TRBJ2-7,CASSLDRRGDYEQYF
TRBD2,.,TRBV7-9,TRBJ2-1,CSSSHSGGGYNEQFF
.,few,TRBV7-8,TRBJ2-7,CASSLSPGESYEQYF
TRBD1,few,TRBV4-1,TRBJ2-2,CASSLGQGLAGGELFF
TRBD2,once,TRBV7-9,TRBJ2-5,CSSTPRAGVGETQYF
TRBD2,.,TRBV4-1,TRBJ2-1,CASSHGYAGDNNEQFF
TRBD2,.,TRBV25-1,TRBJ2-1,CASSEGAGGRNEQFF
.,few,TRBV13,TRBJ1-3,CASTFYSGNTIYF
TRBD1,.,TRBV27,TRBJ1-5,CASSQTGSYQPQHF
TRBD1,.,TRBV6-5,TRBJ1-6,CASSPGTGVWSPLHF
.,.,TRBV6-5,TRBJ2-1,CASSLGFYNEQFF
TRBD2,few,TRBV6-1,TRBJ2-3,CASSGLAGGPDTQYF
.,.,TRBV7-9,TRBJ2-5,CASSLSGEVQETQYF
TRBD2,.,TRBV11-2,TRBJ2-1,CASSASGVGHYNEQFF
.,.,TRBV9,TRBJ1-2,CASSVTRLANYGYTF
.,.,TRBV7-3,TRBJ2-1,CASSLGGTYNEQFF
.,.,TRBV2,TRBJ1-4,CASSAQTGLNEKLFF
TRBD1,few,TRBV6-1,TRBJ2-7,CASSVPRGTYEQYF